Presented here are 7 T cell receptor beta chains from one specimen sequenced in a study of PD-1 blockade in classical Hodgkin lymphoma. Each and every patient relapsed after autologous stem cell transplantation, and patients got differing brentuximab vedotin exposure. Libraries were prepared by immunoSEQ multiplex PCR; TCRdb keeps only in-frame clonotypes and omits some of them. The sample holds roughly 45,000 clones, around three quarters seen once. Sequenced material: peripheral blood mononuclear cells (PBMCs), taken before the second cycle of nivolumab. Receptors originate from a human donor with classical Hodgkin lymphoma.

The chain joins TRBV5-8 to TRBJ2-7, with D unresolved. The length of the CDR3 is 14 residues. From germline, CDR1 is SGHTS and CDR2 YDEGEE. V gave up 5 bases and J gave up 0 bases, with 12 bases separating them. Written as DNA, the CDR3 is TGTGCCAGCAGGTCACGGCGGAGCTCCTACGAGCAGTACTTC. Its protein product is CASRSRRSSYEQYF.

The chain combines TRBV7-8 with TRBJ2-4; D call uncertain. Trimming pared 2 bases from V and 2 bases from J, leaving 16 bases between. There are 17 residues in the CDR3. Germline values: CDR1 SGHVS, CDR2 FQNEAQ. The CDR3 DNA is TGTGCCAGCAGCTTATCGAAGGTGGGCTCCTCCAAAAACATTCAGTACTTC. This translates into CASSLSKVGSSKNIQYF.

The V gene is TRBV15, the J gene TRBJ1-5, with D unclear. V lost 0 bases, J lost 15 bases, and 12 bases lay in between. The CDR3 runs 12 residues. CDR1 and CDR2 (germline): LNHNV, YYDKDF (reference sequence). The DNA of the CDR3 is TGTGCCACCAGCAGAGATCGAGCCCGTCCGCATTTT. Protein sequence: CATSRDRARPHF.

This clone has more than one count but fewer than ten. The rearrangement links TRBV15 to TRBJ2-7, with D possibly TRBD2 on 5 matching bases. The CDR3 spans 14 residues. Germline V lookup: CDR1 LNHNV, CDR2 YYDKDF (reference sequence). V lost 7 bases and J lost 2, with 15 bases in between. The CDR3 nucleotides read TGTGCCACCATGGAGGCAGGACCTCCCTACGAGCAGTACTTC. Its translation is CATMEAGPPYEQYF.

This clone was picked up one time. CDR3 amino acids: CAIRHPLDSNYGYTF. The CDR3 DNA is TGTGCCATCAGGCACCCTTTAGATTCTAACTATGGCTACACCTTC. This chain links TRBV10-3 with TRBJ1-2; D gene uncertain. Germline lookup yields CDR1 ENHRY and CDR2 SYGVKD. CDR3 length: 15 residues. Trimming pared 6 bases from V and 0 bases from J, leaving 14 bases between.

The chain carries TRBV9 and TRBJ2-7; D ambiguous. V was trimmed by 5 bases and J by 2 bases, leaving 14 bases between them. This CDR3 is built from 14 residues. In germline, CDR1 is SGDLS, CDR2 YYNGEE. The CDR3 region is CASRAERVPYEQYF. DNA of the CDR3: TGTGCCAGCAGGGCTGAACGGGTCCCCTACGAGCAGTACTTC.

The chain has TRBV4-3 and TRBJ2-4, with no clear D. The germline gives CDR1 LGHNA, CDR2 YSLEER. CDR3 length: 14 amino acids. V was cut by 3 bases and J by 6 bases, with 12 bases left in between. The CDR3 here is CASSHTTEINIQYF. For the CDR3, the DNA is TGCGCCAGCAGCCACACCACGGAGATAAACATTCAGTACTTC.